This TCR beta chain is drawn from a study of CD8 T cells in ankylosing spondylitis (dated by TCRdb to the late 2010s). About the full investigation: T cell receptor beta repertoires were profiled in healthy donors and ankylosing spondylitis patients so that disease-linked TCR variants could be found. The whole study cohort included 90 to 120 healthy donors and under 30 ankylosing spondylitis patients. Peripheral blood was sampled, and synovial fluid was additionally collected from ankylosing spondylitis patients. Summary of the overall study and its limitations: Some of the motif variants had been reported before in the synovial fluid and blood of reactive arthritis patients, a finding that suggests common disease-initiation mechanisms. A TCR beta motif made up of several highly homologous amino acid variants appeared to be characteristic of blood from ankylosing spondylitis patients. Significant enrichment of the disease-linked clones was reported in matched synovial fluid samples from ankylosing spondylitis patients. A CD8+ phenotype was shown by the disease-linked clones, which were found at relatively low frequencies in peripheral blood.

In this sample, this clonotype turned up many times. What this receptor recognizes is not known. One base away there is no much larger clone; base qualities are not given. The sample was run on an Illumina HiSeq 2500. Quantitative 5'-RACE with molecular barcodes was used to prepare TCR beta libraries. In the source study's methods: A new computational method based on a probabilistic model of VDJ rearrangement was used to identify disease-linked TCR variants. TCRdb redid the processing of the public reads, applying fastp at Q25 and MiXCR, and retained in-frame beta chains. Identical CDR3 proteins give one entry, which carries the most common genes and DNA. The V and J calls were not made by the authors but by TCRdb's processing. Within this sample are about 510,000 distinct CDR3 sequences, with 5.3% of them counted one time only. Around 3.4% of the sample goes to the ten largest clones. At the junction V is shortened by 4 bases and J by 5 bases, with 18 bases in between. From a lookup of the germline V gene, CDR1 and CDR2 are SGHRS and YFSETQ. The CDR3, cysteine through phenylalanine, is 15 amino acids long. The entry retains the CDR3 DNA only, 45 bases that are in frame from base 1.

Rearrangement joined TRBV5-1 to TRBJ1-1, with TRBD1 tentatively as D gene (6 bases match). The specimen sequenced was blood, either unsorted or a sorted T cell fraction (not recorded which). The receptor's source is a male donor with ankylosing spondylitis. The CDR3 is CASSPDGGARTEAFF. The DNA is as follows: TGCGCCAGCAGCCCCGACGGGGGGGCAAGGACTGAAGCTTTCTTT.